This T cell receptor (beta chain) stems from a study of response to subunit inactivated influenza vaccine. Findings and limits, study-wide: T cells newly recruited by each seasonal influenza vaccination are few, the authors suggested.

TCRdb redid the calling of the RT-PCR reads with MiXCR, one entry per CDR3 protein. The sample shows about 520,000 distinct CDR3 sequences, roughly 9.8% of them seen only once. J was trimmed by 0 bases and V by 6 bases; bases with no gene match: 3. CDR3 length: 14 residues. Germline V gene lookup returns CDR1 DFQATT and CDR2 SNEGSKA (reference sequence). A word on this clonotype: Its antigen is as yet unknown.

Sequences were derived from PBMCs from blood, sampled roughly 6 weeks after vaccination. The chain employs TRBV20-1 and TRBJ2-7; 12 nucleotides match TRBD2. The clonotype originates from a man in his fifties or sixties who received an inactivated influenza vaccine. The CDR3, as DNA: TGCAGTGCAAGGACTAGCGGGATCTCCTACGAGCAGTACTTC. Residues: CSARTSGISYEQYF.